The 16 T cell receptor beta chains below were found in one sample sequenced in a study of OX40 agonist ivuxolimab in advanced cancers. Assay used: immunoSEQ multiplex PCR; TCRdb lists only in-frame clones, some missing. The sample contains approximately 30,000 clones, 80% to 85% of which appear only once. Sequenced here: CD4+ or CD8+ T cells sorted from blood, sampled in a trial of the OX40 agonist ivuxolimab. The receptors were gathered from an adult with an advanced solid tumor such as melanoma, head and neck, liver or kidney cancer.

This sequence joins TRBV6-1 and TRBJ1-4; 8 positions agree with TRBD1. Germline V gene lookup returns CDR1 MNHNS and CDR2 SASEGT. The junction had 5 bases not matched to a gene; V was cut back by 2 bases and J by 3 bases. The length of the CDR3 is 16 residues. CDR3 in DNA: TGTGCCAGCAGTGAACGGCAGGGGGCAGCTAATGAAAAACTGTTTTTT. This gives the protein CASSERQGAANEKLFF.

The genes are TRBV6-1 and TRBJ2-3, with D tentatively TRBD2 (6 bases). Germline CDR1 and CDR2: MNHNS and SASEGT. The CDR3 totals 15 residues. V lost 2 bases and J lost 0, with 9 bases in between. CDR3 sequence reads: CASSEQRGSTDTQYF. The CDR3 coding sequence is TGTGCCAGCAGTGAACAACGGGGGAGCACAGATACGCAGTATTTT.

To note about this clone: Other nucleotide sequences in the sample specify the same CDR3. This rearrangement joins TRBV15 to TRBJ1-5; 7 bases align to TRBD1. With 6 bases clipped from V and 4 bases from J, the junction kept 3 bases outside the gene matches. Germline CDR1 and CDR2: LNHNV and YYDKDF (reference sequence). CDR3 length: 13 residues. CDR3 amino acids: CATSRDRNQPQHF. CDR3 in DNA: TGTGCCACCAGTAGGGACAGAAATCAGCCCCAGCATTTT. Drawing the rest from reference TRBV15 and TRBJ1-5, the complete variable domain is DAMVIQNPRYQVTQFGKPVTLSCSQTLNHNVMYWYQQKSSQAPKLLFHYYDKDFNNEADTPDNFQSRRPNTSFCFLDIRSPGLGDTAMYLCATSRDRNQPQHFGDGTRLSIL.

The gene calls are TRBV28 and TRBJ2-3, with 12 bases lining up with TRBD2. The germline CDR1 and CDR2 sequences are MDHEN and SYDVKM. Trimming cost V 5 bases and J 2 bases; bases outside gene matches: 2. The CDR3 spans 15 residues. CDR3 sequence reads: CASSGLAGNTDTQYF. Written as DNA, the CDR3 is TGTGCCAGCAGTGGACTAGCGGGAAACACAGATACGCAGTATTTT.

This clone was detected once. The chain carries TRBV30 and TRBJ2-3; TRBD1 is a possible D gene (6 bases). The CDR3 covers 13 residues. The V gene lost 5 bases and the J gene lost 4 bases, with 13 bases spanning the gap. The germline V gene has CDR1 GTSNPN and CDR2 SVGIG (reference sequence). The CDR3, as DNA: TGTGCCTGGGACCCAGGGGCCCCAGATACGCAGTATTTT. Residues: CAWDPGAPDTQYF.

The chain recombines TRBV4-1 with TRBJ1-2; 10 bases are shared with TRBD1. Germline V gene sequence: CDR1 MGHRA, CDR2 YSYEKL. V was clipped by 5 bases and J by 6 bases; unmatched bases: 9. The CDR3 covers 15 residues. The chain's CDR3 is CASSYRDRGFDGYTF. CDR3 in DNA: TGCGCCAGCAGCTACCGGGACAGGGGTTTTGATGGCTACACCTTC.

The V call is TRBV6-1, the J call TRBJ1-2; a weak D match, TRBD1 (5 bases). Trimming stripped 3 bases from V and 8 bases from J, with 19 bases between. The CDR3 has 15 amino acids. CDR1 MNHNS and CDR2 SASEGT come from the germline V gene. CDR3 in DNA: TGTGCCAGCAGTGAGTACCCCGGGGACCACGGAGGCTACACCTTC. It codes for CASSEYPGDHGGYTF.

V and J are TRBV5-6 and TRBJ1-5, with D perhaps TRBD1 (5 bases). Germline CDR1 and CDR2: SGHDT and YYEEEE. V was clipped by 3 bases and J by 4 bases, with 17 bases between them. The CDR3 sequence is 16 residues long. In nucleotides, the CDR3 is TGTGCCAGCAGCTCCGGGGAGGGGCTGGGGAATCAGCCCCAGCATTTT. It encodes CASSSGEGLGNQPQHF.

The chain couples TRBV6-5 to TRBJ1-1; a weak D match, TRBD1 (5 bases). CDR1 is MNHEY and CDR2 is SVGAGI in the germline V gene. This CDR3 comprises 15 residues. V lost 2 bases and J 4 bases, leaving 14 bases between the germline ends. Here the CDR3 DNA reads TGTGCCAGCAGTTACAGCAGGGTTTTGGGCACTGAAGCTTTCTTT. Residues: CASSYSRVLGTEAFF.

Only one count was recorded for this clone. V gene TRBV6-6 combines with J gene TRBJ1-3; weak D call: TRBD1 (5 bases). The germline V and J ends were trimmed by 5 bases and 6 bases, with 17 bases remaining between them. The CDR3 covers 15 residues. Germline V gives CDR1 MNHNY, CDR2 SVGAGI (reference sequence). The chain's CDR3 is CASSLLGAELNTIYF. In DNA, the CDR3 is TGTGCCAGCAGTCTCCTCGGGGCCGAACTAAACACCATATATTTT.

This chain links TRBV9 with TRBJ2-3, with 10 bases lining up with TRBD2. Germline CDR1 is SGDLS and CDR2 is YYNGEE. The CDR3 extends over 15 amino acids. Unmatched junction bases numbered 8, after V lost 4 bases and J lost 6 bases. The CDR3 loop is CASSWTSGRGDTQYF. CDR3 DNA sequence: TGTGCCAGCAGCTGGACTAGCGGCCGCGGGGATACGCAGTATTTT.

Turning to this clone: In the same sample, other DNA sequences code for this CDR3. The chain carries TRBV4-1 and TRBJ2-7; TRBD2 agrees at 11 bases. This CDR3 is 15 amino acids long. The germline V gene has CDR1 MGHRA and CDR2 YSYEKL. V lost 1 base, J lost 2 bases, and 1 base stayed unmatched. CDR3 residues: CASSQGLAGPYEQYF. CDR3 nucleotide sequence: TGCGCCAGCAGCCAAGGACTAGCGGGGCCCTACGAGCAGTACTTC.

This clone is a singleton in its sample. This chain joins TRBV4-3 and TRBJ2-2, with D unclear. V was trimmed by 3 bases and J by 6 bases, leaving 11 bases between them. Germline assignment: CDR1 LGHNA and CDR2 YSLEER. The CDR3 covers 14 residues. In DNA form, the CDR3 reads TGCGCCAGCAGCCACCGTGATTTAGCCGGGGAGCTGTTTTTT. Translating gives CASSHRDLAGELFF.

V is TRBV5-6 and J is TRBJ1-2, with 8 positions matching TRBD1. CDR1 and CDR2 (germline): SGHDT, YYEEEE. Unmatched junction bases numbered 6, after V lost 4 bases and J lost 7 bases. The CDR3 loop spans 13 amino acids. The CDR3: CASSLGQAAGYTF. The DNA for the CDR3 is TGTGCCAGCAGCCTGGGACAGGCAGCTGGCTACACCTTC.

The chain is built from TRBV11-2 and TRBJ2-7, with 10 bases identical to TRBD2. This CDR3 region has 16 residues. The germline CDR1 and CDR2 sequences are SGHAT and FQNNGV. With 5 bases clipped from V and 0 bases from J, the junction kept 7 bases outside the gene matches. The CDR3 bases are TGTGCCAGCAGCCCCCTCGAGCGGGAGGGCTCCTACGAGCAGTACTTC. It translates to CASSPLEREGSYEQYF.

J is TRBJ2-5 and V is TRBV6-6; 8 bases are shared with TRBD2. The V gene's germline CDR1 is MNHNY and CDR2 SVGAGI (reference sequence). After removal of 4 bases from V and 5 bases from J, the junction contained 9 bases not matched to a gene. The CDR3 runs 15 residues. The CDR3 here is CASSSSGTRWETQYF. CDR3 nucleotides: TGTGCCAGCAGTTCTTCCGGGACTAGATGGGAGACCCAGTACTTC.